This T cell receptor (beta chain) was recovered during a study of T cells after yellow fever vaccination. TCRdb analysed the 5' RACE reads with MiXCR anew, one entry per CDR3 protein. The table lists roughly 330,000 distinct CDR3 sequences, roughly 6.8% of them singletons. CDR1 and CDR2 (germline): MNHEY, SVGEGT. The CDR3 runs 12 residues. Trimming took 6 bases from V and 6 from J, leaving 8 bases between them. This clonotype has a count of ten or more. The clonotype originates from a man aged 18 to 30 who received the YFV17D yellow fever vaccine. The V and J genes are TRBV6-2 or TRBV6-3 and TRBJ2-2, with D possibly called TRBD1 or TRBD2 (5 bases each). This sample comprised PBMCs, obtained about 41 days after the first yellow fever vaccination. The CDR3 nucleotides read TGTGCCAGCAGCCGGGACGCCGGGGAGCTGTTTTTT. Its protein is CASSRDAGELFF.